Each of the 7 T cell receptor beta chains below was sequenced from the same sample in a study of long-term antiretroviral therapy in people with HIV (dated by TCRdb to about 2022). Sequencing of the TRB variable region was done with the immunoSEQ hsTCRB v3.0 assay at survey level resolution. TCRdb provides this immuneACCESS table in a form limited to in-frame rearrangements. Some clones are lacking; in checked studies, under half of them reflect an unresolved V gene, and why the rest are absent is not known. The sample table shows approximately 22,000 clones, and approximately 80% are seen once. The ten largest make up about 20% of the sample. This sample comprised unsorted PBMCs, obtained 0.1 years before starting antiretroviral therapy. The receptors originated from a man aged 18 to 30 with HIV.

The chain links TRBV6-5 to TRBJ1-3; D is unclear. CDR1 is MNHEY, CDR2 SVGAGI, per germline. The CDR3 has 15 residues. V dropped 0 bases and J dropped 1 base, with 7 bases sitting between them. The CDR3 sequence is CASSYSSRSGNTIYF. The CDR3 DNA follows: TGTGCCAGCAGTTACTCGTCCAGGTCTGGAAACACCATATATTTT.

This clone appeared a single time. V is TRBV6-6 and J is TRBJ2-3, with D hard to call. Germline assignment: CDR1 MNHNY and CDR2 SVGAGI (reference sequence). The ends were cut back, 2 bases at V and 2 bases at J, with 5 bases in the middle. The CDR3 contains 13 residues. CDR3 residues: CASSYTATDTQYF. The DNA for the CDR3 is TGTGCCAGCAGTTACACAGCCACAGATACGCAGTATTTT.

The chain is built from TRBV15 and TRBJ2-3; a weak D match, TRBD2 (5 bases). Trimming stripped 0 bases from V and 4 bases from J, with 5 bases between. There are 13 residues in the CDR3. Germline V gene data show CDR1 as LNHNV and CDR2 as YYDKDF (reference sequence). The CDR3 here is CATSREEADTQYF. CDR3 nucleotide sequence: TGTGCCACCAGCAGAGAGGAGGCAGATACGCAGTATTTT.

The chain links TRBV9 to TRBJ2-2; D is possibly TRBD2 (6 bases). The V gene's germline CDR1 is SGDLS and CDR2 YYNGEE. This CDR3 has 13 amino acids. The V gene lost 6 bases and the J gene lost 4 bases, with 10 bases spanning the gap. The CDR3 protein is CASNRDSTGELFF. In nucleotides, the CDR3 is TGTGCCAGCAACCGGGACTCCACCGGGGAGCTGTTTTTT.

The chain is built from TRBV6-1 and TRBJ2-1; 8 positions match TRBD2. Looked up from germline, CDR1 is MNHNS and CDR2 is SASEGT. This CDR3 is built from 15 residues. Trimming cost V 6 bases and J 3 bases; bases outside gene matches: 7. The CDR3 DNA is TGTGCCAGCAGAACAGCGGGGGTGAACTACAATGAGCAGTTCTTC. This encodes CASRTAGVNYNEQFF.

The J gene is TRBJ2-7, the V gene TRBV6-5, with D unclear. With 0 bases removed from V and 0 bases from J, the gap between germline ends came to 12 bases. From germline, CDR1 is MNHEY and CDR2 SVGAGI. The CDR3 sequence is 16 residues long. The CDR3 protein is CASSYSRLPNSYEQYF. The CDR3 DNA reads TGTGCCAGCAGTTACTCGAGACTGCCTAACTCCTACGAGCAGTACTTC.

The genes are TRBV7-3 and TRBJ2-5, with 7 positions matching TRBD2. Germline loops: CDR1 SGHTA, CDR2 FQGTGA. V trimming: 3 bases; J trimming: 2 bases; junction bases outside the gene matches: 6. The CDR3 has 15 amino acids. The CDR3 bases are TGTGCCAGCAGCTTCATAGCGGGTCCTCAAGAGACCCAGTACTTC. Its protein product is CASSFIAGPQETQYF.